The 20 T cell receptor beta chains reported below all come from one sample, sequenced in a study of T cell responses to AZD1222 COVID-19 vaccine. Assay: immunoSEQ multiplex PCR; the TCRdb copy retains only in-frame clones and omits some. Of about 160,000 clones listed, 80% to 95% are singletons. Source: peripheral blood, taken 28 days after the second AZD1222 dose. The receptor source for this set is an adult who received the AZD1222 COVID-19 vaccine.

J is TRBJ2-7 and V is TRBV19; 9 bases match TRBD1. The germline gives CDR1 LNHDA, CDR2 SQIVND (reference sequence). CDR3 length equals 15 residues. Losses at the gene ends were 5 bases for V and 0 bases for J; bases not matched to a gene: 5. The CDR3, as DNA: TGTGCCAGTAGTTTACCGGGACAGGGCTCCTACGAGCAGTACTTC. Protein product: CASSLPGQGSYEQYF.

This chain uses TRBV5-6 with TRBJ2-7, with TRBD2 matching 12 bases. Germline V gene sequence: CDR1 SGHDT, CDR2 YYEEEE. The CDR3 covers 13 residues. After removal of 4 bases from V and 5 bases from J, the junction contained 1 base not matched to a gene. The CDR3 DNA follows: TGTGCCAGCAGCCCTAGCGGGGGGGACGAGCAGTACTTC. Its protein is CASSPSGGDEQYF.

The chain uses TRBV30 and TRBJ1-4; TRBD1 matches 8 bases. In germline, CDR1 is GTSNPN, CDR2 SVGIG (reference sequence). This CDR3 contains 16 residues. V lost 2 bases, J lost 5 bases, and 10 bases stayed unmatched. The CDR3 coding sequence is TGTGCCTGGAGTTCCCCCGGGACAGGTGGCAATGAAAAACTGTTTTTT. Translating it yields CAWSSPGTGGNEKLFF.

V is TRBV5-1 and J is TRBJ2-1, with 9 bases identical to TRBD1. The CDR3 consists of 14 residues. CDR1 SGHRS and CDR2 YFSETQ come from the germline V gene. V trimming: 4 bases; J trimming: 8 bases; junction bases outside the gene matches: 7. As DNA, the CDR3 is TGCGCCAGCAGCGGCAGACAGGGGGGCGATGAGCAGTTCTTC. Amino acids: CASSGRQGGDEQFF.

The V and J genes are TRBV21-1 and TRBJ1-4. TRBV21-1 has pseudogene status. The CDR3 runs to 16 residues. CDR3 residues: CASSKEGCATNEKLFF. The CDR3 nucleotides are TGTGCCAGCAGCAAAGAAGGGTGTGCAACTAATGAAAAACTGTTTTTT.

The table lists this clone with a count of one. The CDR3 DNA reads as TGCAGCGTCCGACAGGGGGCGCAGGAGCAGTACTTC. This gives the protein CSVRQGAQEQYF. The chain has TRBV29-1 and TRBJ2-7, with 10 bases identical to TRBD1. V was pared by 6 bases and J by 7 bases, with 6 bases of the junction left unmatched. The CDR3 sequence is 12 residues long. Germline V CDR1 and CDR2: SQVTM, ANQGSEA.

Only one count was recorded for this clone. CDR3 region: CASSPIFPSTDTQYF. The CDR3 coding sequence is TGTGCCAGCTCACCCATCTTTCCAAGCACAGATACGCAGTATTTT. This chain connects TRBV18 to TRBJ2-3; D unresolved. V shed 3 bases and J shed 0 bases, with 10 bases lying between them. This CDR3 is 15 amino acids long. Germline CDR1 is KGHSH and CDR2 is LQKENI.

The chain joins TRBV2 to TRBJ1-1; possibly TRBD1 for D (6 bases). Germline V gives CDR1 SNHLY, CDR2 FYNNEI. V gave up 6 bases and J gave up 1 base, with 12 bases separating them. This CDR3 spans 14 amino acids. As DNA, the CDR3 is TGTGCCAGCAGAGCTAAGGACAGGAACACTGAAGCTTTCTTT. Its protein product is CASRAKDRNTEAFF.

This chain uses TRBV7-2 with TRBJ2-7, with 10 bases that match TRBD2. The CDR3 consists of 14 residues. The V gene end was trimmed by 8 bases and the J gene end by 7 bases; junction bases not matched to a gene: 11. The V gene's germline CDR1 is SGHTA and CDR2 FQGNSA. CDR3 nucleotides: TGTGCCAGCGAACCGGGACTAGCGTCACTAGAGCAGTACTTC. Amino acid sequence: CASEPGLASLEQYF.

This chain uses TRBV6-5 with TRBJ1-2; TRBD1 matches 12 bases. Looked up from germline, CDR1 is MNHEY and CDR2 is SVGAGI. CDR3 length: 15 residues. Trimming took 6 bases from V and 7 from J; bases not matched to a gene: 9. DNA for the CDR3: TGTGCCAGCAGGACCGGGACAGGGGGCCCCTCTGGCTACACCTTC. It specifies CASRTGTGGPSGYTF.

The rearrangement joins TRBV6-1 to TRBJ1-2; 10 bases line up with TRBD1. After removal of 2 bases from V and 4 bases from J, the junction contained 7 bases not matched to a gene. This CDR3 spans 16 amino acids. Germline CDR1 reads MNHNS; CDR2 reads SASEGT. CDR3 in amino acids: CASSETATGGSYGYTF. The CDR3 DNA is TGTGCCAGCAGTGAAACCGCGACAGGGGGCAGCTATGGCTACACCTTC.

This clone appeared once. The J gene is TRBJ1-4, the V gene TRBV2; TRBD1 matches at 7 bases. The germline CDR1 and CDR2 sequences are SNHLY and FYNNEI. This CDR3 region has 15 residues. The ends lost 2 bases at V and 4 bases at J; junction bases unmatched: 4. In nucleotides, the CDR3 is TGTGCCAGCAGTGAATTTCGGGACAGTAATGAAAAACTGTTTTTT. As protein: CASSEFRDSNEKLFF.

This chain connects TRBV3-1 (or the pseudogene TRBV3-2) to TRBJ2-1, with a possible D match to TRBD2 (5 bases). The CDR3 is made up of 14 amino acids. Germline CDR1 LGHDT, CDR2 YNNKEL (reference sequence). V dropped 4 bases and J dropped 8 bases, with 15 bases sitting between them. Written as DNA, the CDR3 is TGTGCCAGCAGCCCTGCTGGGAGCGGCCATGAGCAGTTCTTC. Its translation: CASSPAGSGHEQFF.

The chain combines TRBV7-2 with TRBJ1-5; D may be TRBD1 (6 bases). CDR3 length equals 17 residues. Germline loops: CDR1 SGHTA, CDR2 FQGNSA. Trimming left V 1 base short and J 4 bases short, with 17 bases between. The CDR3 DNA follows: TGTGCCAGCAGCTTAGACGGGGGAGGACAGAGAAATCAGCCCCAGCATTTT. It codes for CASSLDGGGQRNQPQHF.

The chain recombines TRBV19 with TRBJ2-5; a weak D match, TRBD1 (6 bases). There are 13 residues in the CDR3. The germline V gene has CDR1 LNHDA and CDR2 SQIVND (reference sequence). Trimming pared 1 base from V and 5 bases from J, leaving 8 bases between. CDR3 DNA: TGTGCCAGTAGTATAGGGCAGGGGGAGACCCAGTACTTC. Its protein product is CASSIGQGETQYF.

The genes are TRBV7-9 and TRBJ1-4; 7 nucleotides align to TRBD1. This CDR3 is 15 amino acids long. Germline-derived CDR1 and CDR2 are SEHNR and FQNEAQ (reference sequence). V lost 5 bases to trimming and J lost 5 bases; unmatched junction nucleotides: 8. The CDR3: CASSVDRVGNEKLFF. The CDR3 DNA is TGTGCCAGCAGCGTCGACAGGGTAGGAAATGAAAAACTGTTTTTT.

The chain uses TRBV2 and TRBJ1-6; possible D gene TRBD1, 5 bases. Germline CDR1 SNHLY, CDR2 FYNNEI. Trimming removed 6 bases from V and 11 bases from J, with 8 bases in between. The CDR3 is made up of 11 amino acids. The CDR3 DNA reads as TGTGCCAGCAGGGGGACTGCACCCCTCCACTTT. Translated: CASRGTAPLHF. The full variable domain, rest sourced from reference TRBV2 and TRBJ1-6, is EPEVTQTPSHQVTQMGQEVILRCVPISNHLYFYWYRQILGQKVEFLVSFYNNEISEKSEIFDDQFSVERPDGSNFTLKIRSTKLEDSAMYFCASRGTAPLHFGNGTRLTVT.

The CDR3 DNA is TGTGCCAGCAGTTACGATGGTCAGGCCGGCGGCAGGACCTTC. This codes for CASSYDGQAGGRTF. The gene calls are TRBV6-6 and TRBJ1-2; D unclear. The CDR3 covers 14 residues. Germline V lookup: CDR1 MNHNY, CDR2 SVGAGI (reference sequence). Trimming shortened V by 2 bases and J by 14 bases, and 21 bases separated the two germline ends.

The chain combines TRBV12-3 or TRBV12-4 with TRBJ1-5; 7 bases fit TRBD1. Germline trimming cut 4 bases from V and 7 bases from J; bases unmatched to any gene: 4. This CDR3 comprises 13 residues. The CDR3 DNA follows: TGTGCCAGCAGTTGGGAGGGGGCCCAGCCCCAGCATTTT. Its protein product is CASSWEGAQPQHF.

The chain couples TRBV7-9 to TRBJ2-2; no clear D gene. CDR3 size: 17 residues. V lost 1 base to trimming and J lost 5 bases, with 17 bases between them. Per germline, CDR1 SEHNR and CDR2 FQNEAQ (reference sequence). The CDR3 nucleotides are TGTGCCAGCAGCTTAGTCCCATCGGTTGGTAGAACCGGGGAGCTGTTTTTT. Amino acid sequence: CASSLVPSVGRTGELFF.